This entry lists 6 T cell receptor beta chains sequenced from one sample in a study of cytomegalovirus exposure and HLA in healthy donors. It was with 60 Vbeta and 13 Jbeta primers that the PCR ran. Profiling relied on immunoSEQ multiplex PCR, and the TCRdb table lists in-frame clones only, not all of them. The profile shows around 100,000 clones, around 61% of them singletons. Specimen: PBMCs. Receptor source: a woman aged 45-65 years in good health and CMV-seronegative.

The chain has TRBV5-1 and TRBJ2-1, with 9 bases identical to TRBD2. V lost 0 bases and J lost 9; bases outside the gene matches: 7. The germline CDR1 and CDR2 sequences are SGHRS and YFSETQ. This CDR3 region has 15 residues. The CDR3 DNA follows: TGCGCCAGCAGCTTGGAGGGGCGGGGGGGCCGTGAGCAGTTCTTC. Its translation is CASSLEGRGGREQFF.

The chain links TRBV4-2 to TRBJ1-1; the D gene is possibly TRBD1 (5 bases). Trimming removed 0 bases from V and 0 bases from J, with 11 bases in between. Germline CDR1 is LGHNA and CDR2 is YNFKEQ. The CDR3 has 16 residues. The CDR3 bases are TGTGCCAGCAGCCAAGATGGGAACAGGATGAACACTGAAGCTTTCTTT. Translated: CASSQDGNRMNTEAFF.

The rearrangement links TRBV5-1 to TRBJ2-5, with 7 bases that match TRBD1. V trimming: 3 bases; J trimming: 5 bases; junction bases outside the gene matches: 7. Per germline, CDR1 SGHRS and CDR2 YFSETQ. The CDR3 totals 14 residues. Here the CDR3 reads CASSYGQVRETQYF. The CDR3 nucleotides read TGCGCCAGCAGCTACGGACAGGTCCGGGAGACCCAGTACTTC.

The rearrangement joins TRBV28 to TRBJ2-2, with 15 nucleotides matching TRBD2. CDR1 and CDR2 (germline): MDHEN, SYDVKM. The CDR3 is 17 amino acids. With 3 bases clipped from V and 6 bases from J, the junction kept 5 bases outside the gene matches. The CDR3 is CASSFWGLAGGPGELFF. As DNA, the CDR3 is TGTGCCAGCAGTTTCTGGGGACTAGCGGGAGGTCCCGGGGAGCTGTTTTTT.

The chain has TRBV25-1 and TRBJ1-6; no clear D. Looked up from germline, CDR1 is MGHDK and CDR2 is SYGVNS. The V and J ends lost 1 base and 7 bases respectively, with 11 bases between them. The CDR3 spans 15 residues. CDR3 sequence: CASSESSLENSPLHF. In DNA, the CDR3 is TGTGCCAGCAGTGAATCCTCCCTTGAGAATTCACCCCTCCACTTT.

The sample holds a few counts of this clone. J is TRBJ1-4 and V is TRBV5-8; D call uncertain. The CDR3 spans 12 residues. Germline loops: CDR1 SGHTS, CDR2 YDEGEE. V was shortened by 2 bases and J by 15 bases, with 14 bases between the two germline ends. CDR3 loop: CASSFRVGDVFF. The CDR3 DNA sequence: TGTGCCAGCAGCTTCCGTGTCGGTGATGTGTTTTTT. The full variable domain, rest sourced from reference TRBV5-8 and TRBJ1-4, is EAGVTQSPTHLIKTRGQQATLRCSPISGHTSVYWYQQALGLGLQFLLWYDEGEERNRGNFPPRFSGRQFPNYSSELNVNALELEDSALYLCASSFRVGDVFFGSGTQLSVL.